Sequencing of this TCR beta chain was carried out in a study of blood T cell repertoires in COVID-19. Looking at the study overall: Sources were T cells, B-cell-depleted T cells, or PBMCs; the material itself was cDNA or gDNA.

Participant reports of clinical history set cohort assignment. Within 2 weeks of study entry, exposed participants had contacted a PCR-confirmed or clinician-diagnosed COVID-19 case. As concerns this clone: A read error may account for a junction end that differs from germline.

Sequenced by immunoSEQ multiplex PCR; TCRdb stores in-frame clones only, minus some. The sample holds 350,000 to 400,000 clones, approximately 90% seen once. Germline CDR1 reads SSHAT; CDR2 reads FNYEAQ (reference sequence). This CDR3 region has 14 residues. What was sequenced was PBMCs or T cells enriched from blood (not recorded which). The gene calls are TRBV7-7 and TRBJ2-5, with 9 bases aligning to TRBD2. The TCR sequence derives from a woman between 40 and 50 years old who had been exposed to COVID-19. CDR3 in DNA: TGTGCTAGCAGCTCAAGACTAGCGGAAGAGACCCAGTACTTC. This sequence encodes CASSSRLAEETQYF.